These T cell receptor beta chains were read from a single sample in a study of response to subunit inactivated influenza vaccine. TCRdb reprocessed the RT-PCR reads via MiXCR and lists one record per CDR3 protein. The table shows about 610,000 distinct CDR3 sequences, with around 15% occurring only once. This material consisted of PBMCs from blood, taken 12 days after vaccination. These receptor sequences come from a man aged 50-59 years who received an inactivated influenza vaccine. The CDR3 runs from the conserved cysteine through the conserved F or W. The order of the fields is J gene, D gene, V gene, CDR3 length, clone size, CDR3 DNA, CDR3 protein. The D gene is left open where the match is weak. Rows may omit the clone size; those that give it use once, few, many or a size class.

j_call: TRBJ1-1
d_call: TRBD1
v_call: TRBV28
cdr3_length: 15
clone_size: few
cdr3_nt: TGTGCCAGCAGTGCCTTCAACAGGGGTGTTGGTGAAGCTTTCTTT
cdr3_aa: CASSAFNRGVGEAFF

j_call: TRBJ2-1
d_call: TRBD2
v_call: TRBV7-9
cdr3_length: 15
clone_size: few
cdr3_nt: TGTGCCAGCAGCTTACTGTTAGCGGGTCCCCAGGAGCAGTTCTTC
cdr3_aa: CASSLLLAGPQEQFF

j_call: TRBJ1-5
d_call: -
v_call: TRBV7-2
cdr3_length: 13
clone_size: few
cdr3_nt: TGTGCCAGCAGCTTATATGGGGATCAGCCCCAGCATTTT
cdr3_aa: CASSLYGDQPQHF

j_call: TRBJ2-7
d_call: -
v_call: TRBV12-3/TRBV12-4
cdr3_length: 11
clone_size: many
cdr3_nt: TGTGCCAGCGGCGGGACCTACGAGCAGTACTTC
cdr3_aa: CASGGTYEQYF

j_call: TRBJ1-1
d_call: -
v_call: TRBV29-1
cdr3_length: 13
clone_size: -
cdr3_nt: TGCAGCGTGAGACGGGCGGCGAACACTGAAGCTTTCTTT
cdr3_aa: CSVRRAANTEAFF

j_call: TRBJ2-1
d_call: TRBD2
v_call: TRBV9
cdr3_length: 19
clone_size: -
cdr3_nt: TGTGCCAGCAGCGTACTCCAGGGGGCGACGCTAGCGGGAGCGAATGAGCAGTTCTTC
cdr3_aa: CASSVLQGATLAGANEQFF

j_call: TRBJ2-7
d_call: TRBD2
v_call: TRBV20-1
cdr3_length: 15
clone_size: -
cdr3_nt: TGCAGTGCTAGCGGGATAGGGCTAGCGGGTTACGAGCAGTACTTC
cdr3_aa: CSASGIGLAGYEQYF

j_call: TRBJ2-1
d_call: -
v_call: TRBV7-8
cdr3_length: 17
clone_size: few
cdr3_nt: TGTGCCAGCAGCATAGTCTCCGGGACCCTAGGAAAGAATGAGCAGTTCTTC
cdr3_aa: CASSIVSGTLGKNEQFF

j_call: TRBJ2-5
d_call: -
v_call: TRBV4-1
cdr3_length: 15
clone_size: -
cdr3_nt: TGCGCCAGCAGCCAAGACGTACAGGGGCGGGGGACCCAGTACTTC
cdr3_aa: CASSQDVQGRGTQYF

j_call: TRBJ2-3
d_call: -
v_call: TRBV4-2
cdr3_length: 15
clone_size: few
cdr3_nt: TGTGCCAGCAGCCAAGACGGGAGCGGCACAGATACGCAGTATTTT
cdr3_aa: CASSQDGSGTDTQYF

j_call: TRBJ2-3
d_call: TRBD1
v_call: TRBV10-3
cdr3_length: 17
clone_size: few
cdr3_nt: TGTGCCATCAGTGACCACCTACAGGGGAGACAGGGTGATACGCAGTATTTT
cdr3_aa: CAISDHLQGRQGDTQYF

j_call: TRBJ2-4
d_call: -
v_call: TRBV20-1
cdr3_length: 14
clone_size: few
cdr3_nt: TGCAGTGCCGGTGGCCCCCACGATATAAACATTCAGTACTTC
cdr3_aa: CSAGGPHDINIQYF

j_call: TRBJ2-5
d_call: TRBD2
v_call: TRBV20-1
cdr3_length: 16
clone_size: few
cdr3_nt: TGCAGTGCTAGAGATGGACTAGCGGGAGGGCTTAAGACCCAGTACTTC
cdr3_aa: CSARDGLAGGLKTQYF

j_call: TRBJ2-5
d_call: -
v_call: TRBV5-5
cdr3_length: 14
clone_size: -
cdr3_nt: TGTGCCAGCAGCTTTGGGCTAGCGAAAGAGACCCAGTACTTC
cdr3_aa: CASSFGLAKETQYF

j_call: TRBJ2-1
d_call: -
v_call: TRBV3-1
cdr3_length: 13
clone_size: -
cdr3_nt: TGTGCCAGCAGCCAACTAGCGAGAAATGAGCAGTTCTTC
cdr3_aa: CASSQLARNEQFF

j_call: TRBJ2-3
d_call: -
v_call: TRBV5-1
cdr3_length: 13
clone_size: -
cdr3_nt: TGCGCCAGCAGCTTGGACTACACAGATACGCAGTATTTT
cdr3_aa: CASSLDYTDTQYF

j_call: TRBJ2-3
d_call: -
v_call: TRBV20-1
cdr3_length: 13
clone_size: -
cdr3_nt: TGCAGTGCCGGCGACAGGAGAACAGATACGCAGTATTTT
cdr3_aa: CSAGDRRTDTQYF

j_call: TRBJ2-7
d_call: -
v_call: TRBV5-6
cdr3_length: 13
clone_size: few
cdr3_nt: TGTGCCAGCAGCTTGGCCGGCATCCCTGAGCAGTACTTC
cdr3_aa: CASSLAGIPEQYF

j_call: TRBJ2-5
d_call: -
v_call: TRBV6-5
cdr3_length: 12
clone_size: -
cdr3_nt: TGTGCCAGCAGGTCCCCCGCAGAGACCCAGTACTTC
cdr3_aa: CASRSPAETQYF

j_call: TRBJ1-1
d_call: TRBD1
v_call: TRBV27
cdr3_length: 15
clone_size: -
cdr3_nt: TGTGCCAGCAGTCCGTGGGACAGGGTTTTAAGGGAAGCTTTCTTT
cdr3_aa: CASSPWDRVLREAFF

j_call: TRBJ1-1
d_call: -
v_call: TRBV7-6
cdr3_length: 13
clone_size: -
cdr3_nt: TGTGCCAGCAGCCCAACAGAGGCAGGGCAAGCTTTCTTT
cdr3_aa: CASSPTEAGQAFF

j_call: TRBJ2-5
d_call: TRBD2
v_call: TRBV7-2
cdr3_length: 15
clone_size: once
cdr3_nt: TGTGCCAGCAGCCGAGGGACTAGCGGGAGCAAGAAGGGGTACTTC
cdr3_aa: CASSRGTSGSKKGYF